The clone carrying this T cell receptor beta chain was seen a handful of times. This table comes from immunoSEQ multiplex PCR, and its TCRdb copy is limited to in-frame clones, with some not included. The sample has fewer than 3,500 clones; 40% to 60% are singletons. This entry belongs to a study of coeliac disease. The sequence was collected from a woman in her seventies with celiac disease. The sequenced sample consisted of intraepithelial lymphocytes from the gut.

The CDR3 DNA reads TGTGCCAGCAGTGGTGCAGGTGGCCAAGAGACCCAGTACTTC. Residues: CASSGAGGQETQYF. This rearrangement joins TRBV6-1 to TRBJ2-5; no clear D gene. The CDR3 is 14 residues long. The V end lost 4 bases, the J end lost 1 base, and 10 bases lay between the germline ends. CDR1 is MNHNS, CDR2 SASEGT, per germline.